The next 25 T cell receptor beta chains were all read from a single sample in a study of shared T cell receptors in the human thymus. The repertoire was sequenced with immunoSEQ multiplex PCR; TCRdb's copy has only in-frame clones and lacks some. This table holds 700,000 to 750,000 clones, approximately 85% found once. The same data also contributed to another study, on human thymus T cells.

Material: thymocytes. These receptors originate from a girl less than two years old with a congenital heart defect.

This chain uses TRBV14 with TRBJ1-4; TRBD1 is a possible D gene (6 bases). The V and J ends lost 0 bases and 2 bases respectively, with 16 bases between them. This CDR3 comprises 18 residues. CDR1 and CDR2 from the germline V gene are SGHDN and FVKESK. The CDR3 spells CASSQDGKGVTTNEKLFF. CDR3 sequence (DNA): TGTGCCAGCAGCCAAGACGGGAAGGGGGTGACTACTAATGAAAAACTGTTTTTT.

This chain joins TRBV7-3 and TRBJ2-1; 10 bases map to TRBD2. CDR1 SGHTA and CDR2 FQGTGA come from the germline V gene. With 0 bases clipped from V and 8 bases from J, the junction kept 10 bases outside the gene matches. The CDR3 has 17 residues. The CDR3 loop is CASSLTEVAGGADEQFF. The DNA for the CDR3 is TGTGCCAGCAGCTTAACTGAAGTAGCGGGGGGTGCGGATGAGCAGTTCTTC.

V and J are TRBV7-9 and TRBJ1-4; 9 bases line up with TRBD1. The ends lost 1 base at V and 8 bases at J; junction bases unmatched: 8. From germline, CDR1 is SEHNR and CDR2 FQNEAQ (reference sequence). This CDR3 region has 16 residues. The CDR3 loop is CASSLGGQGVREKLFF. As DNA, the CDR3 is TGTGCCAGCAGCTTAGGGGGACAGGGAGTGAGGGAAAAACTGTTTTTT. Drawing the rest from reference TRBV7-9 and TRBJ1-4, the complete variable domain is DTGVSQNPRHKITKRGQNVTFRCDPISEHNRLYWYRQTLGQGPEFLTYFQNEAQLEKSRLLSDRFSAERPKGSFSTLEIQRTEQGDSAMYLCASSLGGQGVREKLFFGSGTQLSVL.

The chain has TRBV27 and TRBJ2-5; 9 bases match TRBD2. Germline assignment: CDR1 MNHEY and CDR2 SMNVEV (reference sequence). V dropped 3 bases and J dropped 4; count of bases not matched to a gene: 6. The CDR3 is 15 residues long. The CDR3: CASSLNSGGSETQYF. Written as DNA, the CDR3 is TGTGCCAGCAGTTTGAATAGCGGGGGATCAGAGACCCAGTACTTC.

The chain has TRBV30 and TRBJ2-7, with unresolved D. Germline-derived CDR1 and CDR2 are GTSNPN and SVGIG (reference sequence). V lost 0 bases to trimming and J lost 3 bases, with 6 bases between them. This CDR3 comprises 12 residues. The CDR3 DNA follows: TGTGCCTGGAGTGTAGAGCGCTACGAGCAGTACTTC. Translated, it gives CAWSVERYEQYF.

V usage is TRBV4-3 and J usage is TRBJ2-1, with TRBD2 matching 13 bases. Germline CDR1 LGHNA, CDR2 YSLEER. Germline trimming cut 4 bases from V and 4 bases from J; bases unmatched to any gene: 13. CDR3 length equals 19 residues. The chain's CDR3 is CASSLCRTSGGDEYNEQFF. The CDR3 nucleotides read TGCGCCAGCAGCCTTTGCCGGACTAGCGGGGGCGACGAGTACAATGAGCAGTTCTTC.

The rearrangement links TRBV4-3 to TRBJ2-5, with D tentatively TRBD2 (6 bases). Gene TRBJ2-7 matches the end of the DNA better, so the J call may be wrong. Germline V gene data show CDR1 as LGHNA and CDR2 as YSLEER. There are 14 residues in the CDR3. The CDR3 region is CASSQLPSVGEQYF. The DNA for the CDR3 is TGCGCCAGCAGCCAACTCCCTAGCGTCGGCGAGCAGTACTTC.

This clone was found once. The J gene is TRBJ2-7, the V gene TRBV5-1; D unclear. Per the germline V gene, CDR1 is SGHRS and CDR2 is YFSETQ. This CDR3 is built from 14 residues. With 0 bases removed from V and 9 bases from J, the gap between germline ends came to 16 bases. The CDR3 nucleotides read TGCGCCAGCAGCTTGGGTGGCCCTTACACGGGGCAGTACTTC. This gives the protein CASSLGGPYTGQYF.

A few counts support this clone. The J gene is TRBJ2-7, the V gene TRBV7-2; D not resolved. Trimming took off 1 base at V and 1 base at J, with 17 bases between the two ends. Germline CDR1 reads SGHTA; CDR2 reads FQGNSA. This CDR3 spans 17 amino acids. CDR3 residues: CASSLVEDSTLSYEQYF. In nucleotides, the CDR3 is TGTGCCAGCAGCTTAGTCGAGGATTCAACGCTATCCTACGAGCAGTACTTC.

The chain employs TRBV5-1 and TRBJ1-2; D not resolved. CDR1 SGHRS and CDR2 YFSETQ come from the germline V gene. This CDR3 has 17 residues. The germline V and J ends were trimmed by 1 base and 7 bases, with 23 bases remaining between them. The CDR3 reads CASSLKTLPLSTPGYTF. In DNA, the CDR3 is TGCGCCAGCAGCTTGAAAACCCTGCCCCTGTCGACACCTGGCTACACCTTC.

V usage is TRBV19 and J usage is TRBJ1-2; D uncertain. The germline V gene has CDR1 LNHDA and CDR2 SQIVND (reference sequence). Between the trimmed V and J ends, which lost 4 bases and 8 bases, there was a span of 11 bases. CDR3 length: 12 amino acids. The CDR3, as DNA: TGTGCCAGTAGTAACCGGGAGAGAGGCTACACCTTC. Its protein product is CASSNRERGYTF.

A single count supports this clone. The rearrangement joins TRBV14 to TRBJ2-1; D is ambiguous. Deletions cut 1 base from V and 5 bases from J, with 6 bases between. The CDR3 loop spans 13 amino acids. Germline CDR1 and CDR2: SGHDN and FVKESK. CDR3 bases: TGTGCCAGCAGCCAAGCCCACAACAATGAGCAGTTCTTC. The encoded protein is CASSQAHNNEQFF.

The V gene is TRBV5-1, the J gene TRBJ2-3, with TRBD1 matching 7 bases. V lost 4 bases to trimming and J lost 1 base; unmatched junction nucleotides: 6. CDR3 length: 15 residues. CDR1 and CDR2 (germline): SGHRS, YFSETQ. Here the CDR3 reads CASSPHTGGTDTQYF. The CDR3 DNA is TGCGCCAGCAGCCCCCACACAGGGGGCACAGATACGCAGTATTTT.

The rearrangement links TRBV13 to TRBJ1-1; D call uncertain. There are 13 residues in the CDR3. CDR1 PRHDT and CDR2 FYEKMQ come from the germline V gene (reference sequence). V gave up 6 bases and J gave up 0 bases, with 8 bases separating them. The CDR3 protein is CASRLQMNTEAFF. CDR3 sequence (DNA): TGTGCCAGCAGATTGCAGATGAACACTGAAGCTTTCTTT.

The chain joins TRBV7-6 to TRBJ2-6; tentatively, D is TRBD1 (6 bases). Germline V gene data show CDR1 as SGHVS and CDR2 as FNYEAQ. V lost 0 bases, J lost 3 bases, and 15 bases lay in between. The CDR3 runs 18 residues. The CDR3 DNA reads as TGTGCCAGCAGCTTAGCGATCGCCAGGGGTTATGGGGCCAACGTCCTGACTTTC. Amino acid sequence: CASSLAIARGYGANVLTF. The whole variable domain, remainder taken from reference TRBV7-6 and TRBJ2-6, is GAGVSQSPRYKVTKRGQDVALRCDPISGHVSLYWYRQALGQGPEFLTYFNYEAQQDKSGLPNDRFSAERPEGSISTLTIQRTEQRDSAMYRCASSLAIARGYGANVLTFGAGSRLTVL.

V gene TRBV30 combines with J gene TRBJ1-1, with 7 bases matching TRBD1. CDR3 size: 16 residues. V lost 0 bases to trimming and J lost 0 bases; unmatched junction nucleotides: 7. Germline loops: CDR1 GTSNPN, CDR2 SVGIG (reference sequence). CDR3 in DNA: TGTGCCTGGAGTGTACGTAGGGACAGTATGAACACTGAAGCTTTCTTT. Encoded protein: CAWSVRRDSMNTEAFF.

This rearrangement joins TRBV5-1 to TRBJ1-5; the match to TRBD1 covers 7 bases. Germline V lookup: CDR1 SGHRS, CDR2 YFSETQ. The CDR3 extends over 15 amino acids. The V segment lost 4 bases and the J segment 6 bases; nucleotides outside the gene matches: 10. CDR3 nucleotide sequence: TGCGCCAGCAGCCTCGAGGGGGCGCACGGTCAGCCCCAGCATTTT. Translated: CASSLEGAHGQPQHF.

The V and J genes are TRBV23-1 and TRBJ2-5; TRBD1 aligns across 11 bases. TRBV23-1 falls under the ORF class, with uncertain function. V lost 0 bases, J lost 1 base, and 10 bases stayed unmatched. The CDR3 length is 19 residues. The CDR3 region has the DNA TGCGCCAGCAGTCAATCTCGGACAGGGGGCCACTCATGCCAAGAGACCCAGTACTTC. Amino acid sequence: CASSQSRTGGHSCQETQYF.

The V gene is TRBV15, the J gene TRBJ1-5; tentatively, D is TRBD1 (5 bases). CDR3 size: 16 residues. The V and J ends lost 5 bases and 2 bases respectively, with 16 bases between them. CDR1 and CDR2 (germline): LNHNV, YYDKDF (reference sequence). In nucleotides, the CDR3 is TGTGCCACCAGCGGACCCAGGGTAGGAGGCAATCAGCCCCAGCATTTT. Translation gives CATSGPRVGGNQPQHF.

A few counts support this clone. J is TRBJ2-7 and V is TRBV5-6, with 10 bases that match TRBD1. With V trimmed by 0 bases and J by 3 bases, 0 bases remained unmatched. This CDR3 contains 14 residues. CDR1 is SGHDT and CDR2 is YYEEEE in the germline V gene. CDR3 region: CASSLGTGGYEQYF. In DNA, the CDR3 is TGTGCCAGCAGCTTGGGGACAGGGGGCTACGAGCAGTACTTC.

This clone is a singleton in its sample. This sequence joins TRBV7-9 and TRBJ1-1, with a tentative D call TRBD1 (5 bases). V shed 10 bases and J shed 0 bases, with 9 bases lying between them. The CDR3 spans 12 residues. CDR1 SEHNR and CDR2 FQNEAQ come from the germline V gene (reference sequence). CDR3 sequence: CAIQGLNTEAFF. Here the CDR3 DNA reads TGTGCCATCCAGGGTTTGAACACTGAAGCTTTCTTT.

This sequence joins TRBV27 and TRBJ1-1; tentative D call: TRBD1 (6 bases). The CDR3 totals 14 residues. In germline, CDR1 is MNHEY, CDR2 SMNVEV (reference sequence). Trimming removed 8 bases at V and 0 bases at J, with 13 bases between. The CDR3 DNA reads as TGTGCCAGCCGTAATACAGGGATGAACACTGAAGCTTTCTTT. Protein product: CASRNTGMNTEAFF.

CDR3 sequence: CASSRVHPPGELFF. As DNA, the CDR3 is TGTGCCAGCAGCCGGGTACACCCTCCCGGGGAGCTGTTTTTT. The chain has TRBV21-1 and TRBJ2-2; the DNA was not used to check the table's D call, TRBD2. TRBV21-1 represents a pseudogene. The CDR3 is 14 amino acids.

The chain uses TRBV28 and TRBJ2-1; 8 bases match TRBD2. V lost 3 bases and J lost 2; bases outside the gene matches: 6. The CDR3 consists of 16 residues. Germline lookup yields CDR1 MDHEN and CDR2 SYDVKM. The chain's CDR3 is CASSLFAGGAYNEQFF. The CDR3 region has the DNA TGTGCCAGCAGTTTGTTCGCGGGGGGCGCCTACAATGAGCAGTTCTTC.

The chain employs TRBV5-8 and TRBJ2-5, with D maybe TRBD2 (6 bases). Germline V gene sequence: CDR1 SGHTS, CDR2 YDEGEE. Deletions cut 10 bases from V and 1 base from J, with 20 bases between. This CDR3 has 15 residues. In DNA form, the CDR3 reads TGTGCCCGCAACTCCCCCCGCGGGATCCAAGAGACCCAGTACTTC. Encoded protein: CARNSPRGIQETQYF.